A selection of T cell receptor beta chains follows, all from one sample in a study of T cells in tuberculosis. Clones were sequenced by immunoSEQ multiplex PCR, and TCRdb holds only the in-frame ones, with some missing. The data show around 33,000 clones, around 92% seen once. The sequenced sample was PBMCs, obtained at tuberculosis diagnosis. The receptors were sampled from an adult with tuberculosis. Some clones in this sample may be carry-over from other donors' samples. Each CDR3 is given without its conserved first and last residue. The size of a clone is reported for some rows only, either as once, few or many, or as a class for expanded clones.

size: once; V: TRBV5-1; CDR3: ASSLGSVGAQNNEQF
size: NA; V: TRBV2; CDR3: ASSEFLAGGNEQF
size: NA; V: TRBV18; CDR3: ASSPGPGQGYSPLH
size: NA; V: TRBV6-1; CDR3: ASSGVGREPTEAF
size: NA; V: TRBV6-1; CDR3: ASARTTNTGELF
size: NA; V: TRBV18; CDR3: ASSPSRTSDEQY
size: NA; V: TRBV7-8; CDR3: ASSPAGQASYEQY
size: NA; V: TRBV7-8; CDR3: ASSFLRANQPQH
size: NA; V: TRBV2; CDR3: ASWVTGGNSPLH
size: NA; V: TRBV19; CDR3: ASSIGLNPYNEQF
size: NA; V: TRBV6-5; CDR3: ASTQAGGPYEQY
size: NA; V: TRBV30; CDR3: AWSVQRANTGELF
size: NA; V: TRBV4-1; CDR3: ASSQVQGSNQPQH
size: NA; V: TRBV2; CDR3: ASSEERRDTEAF
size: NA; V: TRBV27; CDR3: ASSLSASFNSPLH
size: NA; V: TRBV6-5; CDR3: ASSWTGPNTEAF
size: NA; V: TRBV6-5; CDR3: ASSSIAGGPRNEQF
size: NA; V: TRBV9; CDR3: ASSVSGREKLF
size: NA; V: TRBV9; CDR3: ASSVQGSNSPLH
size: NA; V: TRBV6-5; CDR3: ASSYDGTGTNYGYT
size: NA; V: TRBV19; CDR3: ATAPQRPLGGNEQF
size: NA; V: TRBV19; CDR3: ASSPGDYEQY
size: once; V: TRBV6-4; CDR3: ASSDGPAGLLIIGYT
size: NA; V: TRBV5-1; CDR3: ASSFPGQGANTEAF
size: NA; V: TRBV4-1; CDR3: ASSQGQGSYEQY
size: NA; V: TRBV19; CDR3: ASSAGLGQGADTQY
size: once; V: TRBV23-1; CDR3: ASSRAGYNEQF
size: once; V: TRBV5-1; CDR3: ASSLDRPGQGRAEAF
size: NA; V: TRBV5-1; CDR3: ASSTGADTEAF
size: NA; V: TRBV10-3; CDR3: AISESWTGGYNEAF
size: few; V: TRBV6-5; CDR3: ASSYSTDSSYEQY
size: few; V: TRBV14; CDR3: ASSRIPLAGGLASTDTQY
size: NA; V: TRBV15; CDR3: ATSRDSLFQSRDYGYT